These T cell receptor beta chains were read from a single sample in a study of cytomegalovirus exposure and HLA in healthy donors. This table comes from immunoSEQ multiplex PCR, and its TCRdb copy is limited to in-frame clones, with some not included. The sample has 90,000 to 110,000 clones, about three quarters seen once. The specimen was PBMCs. These TCRs come from a male donor in good health and CMV-seronegative. Each CDR3 is given with its conserved first and last residue. D genes are given only for firm matches. Clone size is shown for a subset of rows, as once, few, many or a class of expanded clone.

len	abundance	d_gene	v_gene	j_gene	CDR3aa	CDR3nt
11	-	-	TRBV5-1	TRBJ1-1	CASTSEAEAFF	TGCGCCAGCACCTCAGAGGCTGAAGCTTTCTTT
12	-	-	TRBV7-9	TRBJ1-5	CASSLEGQPQHF	TGTGCCAGCAGCTTAGAGGGGCAGCCCCAGCATTTT
15	-	TRBD1	TRBV6-1	TRBJ2-7	CASSDLQGAAYEQYF	TGTGCCAGCAGTGACTTACAGGGGGCAGCTTACGAGCAGTACTTC
15	-	-	TRBV5-6	TRBJ2-7	CASSLGQGNAYEQYF	TGTGCCAGCAGCTTGGGGCAGGGGAACGCATACGAGCAGTACTTC
14	-	-	TRBV9	TRBJ2-3	CASAEGGMADTQYF	TGTGCCTCAGCCGAGGGCGGGATGGCAGATACGCAGTATTTT
13	-	TRBD2	TRBV2	TRBJ2-5	CASSDGGQETQYF	TGTGCCAGCAGTGACGGGGGGCAAGAGACCCAGTACTTC
14	-	-	TRBV27	TRBJ1-5	CASSLSQGWQPQHF	TGTGCCAGCAGTTTATCACAGGGTTGGCAGCCCCAGCATTTT
18	once	TRBD1	TRBV5-6	TRBJ1-1	CASSSVRWGTGGNTEAFF	TGTGCCAGCAGCTCCGTTCGGTGGGGGACAGGGGGGAACACTGAAGCTTTCTTT
16	-	-	TRBV5-1	TRBJ1-1	CASSLGVRGRNTEAFF	TGCGCCAGCAGCTTGGGGGTCAGGGGAAGGAACACTGAAGCTTTCTTT
14	-	TRBD2	TRBV27	TRBJ2-7	CASSLTSTHYEQYF	TGTGCCAGCAGTTTGACTAGCACCCACTACGAGCAGTACTTC